This passage covers 10 T cell receptor beta chains from one sample sequenced in a study of identical twins. Using its own MiXCR run on the 5' RACE reads, TCRdb lists one record per CDR3 protein. This table holds approximately 890,000 distinct CDR3 sequences, around 12% found once. The data also belong to a second study, concerning yellow fever vaccine responses in identical twins.

The sequencing sample was made of PBMCs. The receptors were gathered from a woman in her late teens or twenties in good health.

This clonotype was seen more than once but under ten times. The chain employs TRBV12-3 or TRBV12-4 and TRBJ1-4; the D gene is possibly TRBD1 (6 bases). V lost 5 bases and J 9 bases, leaving 22 bases between the germline ends. The CDR3 totals 16 residues. The CDR3 sequence is CASSPAGGAGLKKLFF. Here the CDR3 DNA reads TGTGCCAGCAGTCCGGCTGGGGGGGCCGGCTTGAAAAAACTGTTTTTT.

The chain employs TRBV6-5 and TRBJ1-1; TRBD1 agrees at 10 bases. This CDR3 is built from 15 residues. J lost 1 base, V lost 6 bases, and 5 bases had no gene match. The germline gives CDR1 MNHEY, CDR2 SVGAGI. CDR3 sequence reads: CASRETGGRNTEAFF. CDR3 DNA sequence: TGTGCCAGCAGGGAGACAGGGGGCCGGAACACTGAAGCTTTCTTT.

V is TRBV11-2 and J is TRBJ2-7; unclear D gene. CDR1 SGHAT and CDR2 FQNNGV come from the germline V gene. This CDR3 is 13 amino acids long. The V and J ends lost 2 bases and 3 bases respectively, with 8 bases between them. CDR3 sequence: CASSLISIYEQYF. As DNA, the CDR3 is TGTGCCAGCAGCTTAATCTCCATCTACGAGCAGTACTTC. The entire variable domain, with the rest obtained from reference TRBV11-2 and TRBJ2-7, is as follows: EAGVAQSPRYKIIEKRQSVAFWCNPISGHATLYWYQQILGQGPKLLIQFQNNGVVDDSQLPKDRFSAERLKGVDSTLKIQPAKLEDSAVYLCASSLISIYEQYFGPGTRLTVT.

V and J are TRBV6-2 or TRBV6-3 and TRBJ1-1, with D unclear. Germline-derived CDR1 and CDR2 are MNHEY and SVGEGT. The length of the CDR3 is 14 residues. Trimming removed 5 bases from V and 1 base from J, with 11 bases in between. The CDR3 nucleotides are TGTGCCAGCAGTGCATTTGGCAGGAACACTGAAGCTTTCTTT. It yields the protein CASSAFGRNTEAFF.

The rearrangement uses TRBV7-9 and TRBJ2-7; D is unclear. The V end lost 6 bases, the J end lost 2 bases, and 14 bases lay between the germline ends. Looked up from germline, CDR1 is SEHNR and CDR2 is FQNEAQ (reference sequence). This CDR3 region has 14 residues. Written as DNA, the CDR3 is TGTGCCAGCAGTCCAGACGTGGTTACCTACGAGCAGTACTTC. Protein product: CASSPDVVTYEQYF. Combining the CDR3 with reference TRBV7-9 and TRBJ2-7 gives the whole variable domain DTGVSQNPRHKITKRGQNVTFRCDPISEHNRLYWYRQTLGQGPEFLTYFQNEAQLEKSRLLSDRFSAERPKGSFSTLEIQRTEQGDSAMYLCASSPDVVTYEQYFGPGTRLTVT.

The gene calls are TRBV20-1 and TRBJ1-2; no clear D gene. V was clipped by 1 base and J by 6 bases, with 15 bases between them. Germline CDR1 is DFQATT and CDR2 is SNEGSKA (reference sequence). CDR3 length: 14 amino acids. This CDR3 is CSARVPGRFNGYTF. CDR3 sequence (DNA): TGCAGTGCTAGAGTCCCAGGCAGATTTAATGGCTACACCTTC.

In this sample, this clonotype turned up many times. The chain has TRBV20-1 and TRBJ2-1, with D perhaps given as TRBD1 or TRBD2 (5 bases each). The CDR3 covers 14 residues. The germline V gene encodes CDR1 DFQATT and CDR2 SNEGSKA (reference sequence). Trimming removed 2 bases from V and 1 base from J, with 9 bases in between. The CDR3 here is CSARPGRSYNEQFF. DNA for the CDR3: TGCAGTGCTAGACCGGGACGGTCCTACAATGAGCAGTTCTTC.

This clonotype has a single count. The chain joins TRBV6-1 to TRBJ2-1, with 13 bases identical to TRBD2. CDR3 length: 16 residues. Germline V gene sequence: CDR1 MNHNS, CDR2 SASEGT. The J segment lost 7 bases and the V segment lost 7 bases, leaving 10 bases of the junction unmatched. The CDR3 DNA reads as TGTGCCAGCAACCACCCCCGGACTAGCGGGAGAAATGAGCAGTTCTTC. Amino acids: CASNHPRTSGRNEQFF.

At least ten counts were recorded for this clonotype. This chain uses TRBV5-1 with TRBJ2-1; TRBD1 might be the D (5 bases). This CDR3 is 17 amino acids long. Trimming removed 0 bases from V and 0 bases from J, with 13 bases in between. CDR1 and CDR2 (germline): SGHRS, YFSETQ. CDR3 sequence reads: CASSLEDSLSSYNEQFF. DNA of the CDR3: TGCGCCAGCAGCTTGGAAGACAGCCTGAGCTCCTACAATGAGCAGTTCTTC.

This sequence joins TRBV7-9 and TRBJ2-1, with 9 bases that match TRBD2. CDR3 length: 14 amino acids. Germline V gene data show CDR1 as SEHNR and CDR2 as FQNEAQ (reference sequence). V lost 1 base, J lost 9 bases, and 4 bases stayed unmatched. The CDR3 protein is CASSLGGLASEQFF. The CDR3 DNA sequence: TGTGCCAGCAGCTTAGGTGGACTAGCGTCTGAGCAGTTCTTC.